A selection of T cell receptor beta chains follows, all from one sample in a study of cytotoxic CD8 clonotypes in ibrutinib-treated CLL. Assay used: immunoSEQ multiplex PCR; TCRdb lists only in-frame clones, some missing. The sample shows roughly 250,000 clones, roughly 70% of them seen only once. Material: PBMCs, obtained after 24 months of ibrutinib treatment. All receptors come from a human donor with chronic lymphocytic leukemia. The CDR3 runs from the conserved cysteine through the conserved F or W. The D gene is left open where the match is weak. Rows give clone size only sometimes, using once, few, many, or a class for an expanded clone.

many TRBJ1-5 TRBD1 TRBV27 CASRTGGDRSQPQHF TGTGCCAGCAGGACAGGGGGCGACCGTAGTCAGCCCCAGCATTTT
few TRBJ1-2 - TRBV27 CASSPSQGEGYGYTF TGTGCCAGCAGTCCCTCCCAGGGCGAGGGGTATGGCTACACCTTC
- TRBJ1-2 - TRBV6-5 CASTQPPSNYGYTF TGTGCCAGCACCCAACCCCCAAGTAACTATGGCTACACCTTC
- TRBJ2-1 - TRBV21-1 CASSKWEDYPLEDEQFF TGTGCCAGCAGCAAATGGGAGGACTACCCATTGGAGGATGAGCAGTTCTTC
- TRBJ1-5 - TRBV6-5 CASSYVPGQQHF TGTGCCAGCAGTTACGTTCCAGGACAGCAGCATTTT
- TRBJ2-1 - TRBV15 CATSSGQGYNEQFF TGTGCCACCAGCAGCGGGCAGGGCTACAATGAGCAGTTCTTC
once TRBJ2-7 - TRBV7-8 CASSLGQLSYEQYF TGTGCCAGCAGCTTAGGGCAGCTTTCCTACGAGCAGTACTTC
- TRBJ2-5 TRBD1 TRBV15 CATSRDDRVVQETQYF TGTGCCACCAGCAGAGATGACAGGGTGGTCCAAGAGACCCAGTACTTC
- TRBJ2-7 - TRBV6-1 CASSEHPYEQYF TGTGCCAGCAGTGAGCACCCCTACGAGCAGTACTTC
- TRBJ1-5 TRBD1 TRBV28 CASSLYGQGRRGDQPQHF TGTGCCAGCAGTTTATATGGACAGGGAAGAAGGGGCGATCAGCCCCAGCATTTT
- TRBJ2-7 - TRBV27 CASSTTGRVKVGEQYF TGTGCCAGCAGTACGACCGGCAGGGTAAAAGTGGGCGAGCAGTACTTC
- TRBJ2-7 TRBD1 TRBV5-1 CASSLGTGGEQYF TGCGCCAGCAGCTTGGGCACAGGGGGCGAGCAGTACTTC
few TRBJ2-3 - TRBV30 CAWRETLSPPQYF TGTGCCTGGAGGGAAACCCTATCGCCTCCGCAGTATTTT
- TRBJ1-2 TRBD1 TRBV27 CASSSTGGASGYTF TGTGCCAGCAGTTCTACAGGGGGCGCCTCTGGCTACACCTTC
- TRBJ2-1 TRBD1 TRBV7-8 CASSLGQGALNEQFF TGTGCCAGCAGCTTAGGACAGGGTGCGCTCAATGAGCAGTTCTTC
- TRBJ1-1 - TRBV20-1 CSAELNTEAFF TGCAGTGCTGAATTGAACACTGAAGCTTTCTTT
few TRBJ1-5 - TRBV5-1 CASSLAGQGSPQHF TGCGCCAGCAGCTTGGCAGGGCAGGGCTCGCCCCAGCATTTT
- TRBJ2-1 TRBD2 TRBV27 CASSVLPNTSGDYNEQFF TGTGCCAGCAGCGTCCTGCCGAATACTAGCGGGGATTACAATGAGCAGTTCTTC
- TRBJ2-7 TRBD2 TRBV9 CASSVSSGGLYEQYF TGTGCCAGCAGCGTATCGAGCGGGGGCCTCTACGAGCAGTACTTC
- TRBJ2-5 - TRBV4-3 CASSQDGTLLETQYF TGCGCCAGCAGCCAAGATGGGACACTACTAGAGACCCAGTACTTC
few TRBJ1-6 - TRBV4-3 CASSQEGEVIYNSPLHF TGCGCCAGCAGCCAAGAAGGAGAGGTTATTTATAATTCACCCCTCCACTTT
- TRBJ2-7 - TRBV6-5 CASSYSGESYEQYF TGTGCCAGCAGTTACTCCGGCGAGTCCTACGAGCAGTACTTC
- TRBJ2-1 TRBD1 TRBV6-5 CASTTGTEQFF TGTGCCAGCACGACAGGGACTGAGCAGTTCTTC
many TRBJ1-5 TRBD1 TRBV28 CATALGAGGGQPQHF TGTGCCACCGCATTAGGAGCAGGGGGCGGACAGCCCCAGCATTTT
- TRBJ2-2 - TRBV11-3 CASSLYQDTGELFF TGTGCCAGCAGCTTATACCAAGACACCGGGGAGCTGTTTTTT
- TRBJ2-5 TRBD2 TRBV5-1 CASSLVTGGQQETQYF TGCGCCAGCAGCTTGGTAACGGGAGGGCAGCAGGAGACCCAGTACTTC
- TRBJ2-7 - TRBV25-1 CASSEFETGRYEQYF TGTGCCAGCAGTGAATTCGAGACAGGCCGCTACGAGCAGTACTTC
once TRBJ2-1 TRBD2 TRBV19 CASSMGTSANEQFF TGTGCCAGTAGTATGGGGACTAGCGCCAATGAGCAGTTCTTC
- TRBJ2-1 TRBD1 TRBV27 CASSLPGTGVTDEQFF TGTGCCAGCAGCCTTCCTGGGACAGGGGTGACGGATGAGCAGTTCTTC
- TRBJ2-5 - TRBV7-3 CASSLMPGETQYF TGTGCCAGCAGCTTAATGCCTGGGGAGACCCAGTACTTC
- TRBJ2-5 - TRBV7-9 CASSLSLETQYF TGTGCCAGCAGCTTATCATTAGAGACCCAGTACTTC
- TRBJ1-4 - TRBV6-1 CASSWGLEEKLFF TGTGCCAGCAGCTGGGGGCTCGAAGAAAAACTGTTTTTT
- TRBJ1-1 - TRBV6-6 CASSYWGGTEAFF TGTGCCAGCAGTTACTGGGGTGGCACTGAAGCTTTCTTT
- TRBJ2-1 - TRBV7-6 CASTQGRARDEQFF TGTGCCAGCACCCAGGGGAGGGCGCGGGATGAGCAGTTCTTC
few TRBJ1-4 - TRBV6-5 CATQGGANEKLFF TGTGCCACCCAGGGAGGGGCTAATGAAAAACTGTTTTTT
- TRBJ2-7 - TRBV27 CASSLLGSEQYF TGTGCCAGCAGTTTATTAGGGTCCGAGCAGTACTTC
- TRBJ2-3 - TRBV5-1 CASSLFSGVGTDTQYF TGCGCCAGCAGCTTGTTTTCGGGAGTAGGCACAGATACGCAGTATTTT
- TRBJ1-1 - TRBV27 CASSLKNVAEAFF TGTGCCAGCAGTTTAAAGAACGTTGCTGAAGCTTTCTTT
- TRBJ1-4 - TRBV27 CASSLWGGGNEKLFF TGTGCCAGCAGTTTATGGGGCGGGGGAAATGAAAAACTGTTTTTT
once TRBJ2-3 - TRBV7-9 CASSLVDTQYF TGTGCCAGCAGCTTGGTGGATACGCAGTATTTT
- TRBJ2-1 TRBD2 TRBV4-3 CASSITSGTSGASSYNEQFF TGCGCCAGCAGTATAACCTCAGGGACTAGCGGGGCAAGCTCCTACAATGAGCAGTTCTTC